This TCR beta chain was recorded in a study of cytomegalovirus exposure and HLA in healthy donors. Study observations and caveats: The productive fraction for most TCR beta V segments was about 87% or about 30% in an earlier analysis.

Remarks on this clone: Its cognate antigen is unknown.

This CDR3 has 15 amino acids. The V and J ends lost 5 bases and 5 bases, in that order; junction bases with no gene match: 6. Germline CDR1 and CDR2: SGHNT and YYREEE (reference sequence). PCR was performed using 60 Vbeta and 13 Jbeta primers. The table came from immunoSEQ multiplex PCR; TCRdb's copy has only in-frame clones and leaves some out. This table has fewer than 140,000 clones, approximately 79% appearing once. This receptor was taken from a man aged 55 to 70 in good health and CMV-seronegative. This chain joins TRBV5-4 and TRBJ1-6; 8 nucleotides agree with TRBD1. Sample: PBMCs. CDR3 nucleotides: TGTGCCAGCAGTCAGGACAGGGCCCATAATTCACCCCTCCACTTT. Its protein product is CASSQDRAHNSPLHF.